These T cell receptor beta chains were read from a single sample in a study of T-cell memory formation after mild COVID-19. TCRdb re-analysed the 5' RACE reads in MiXCR, keeping a single row per CDR3 protein. The sample carries about 60,000 distinct CDR3 sequences, 10% to 15% recorded once. The source material was PBMCs or a T cell subset sorted from them (not recorded which). Every receptor here comes from a man between 18 and 29 years old who had mild COVID-19 (a few samples of this study predate the infection). Cell type and time point are not known. The CDR3 runs from the conserved cysteine through the conserved F or W. A D gene is named only where the DNA matches it firmly. Expanded clones are given a class, and other clones once, few, many or no size at all.

d_call j_call v_call clone_size cdr3_nt cdr3_aa
NA TRBJ2-5 TRBV3-1 many TGTGCCAGCAGCGGGGGTCTGGTGGAGACCCAGTACTTC CASSGGLVETQYF
TRBD2 TRBJ2-4 TRBV12-3/TRBV12-4 NA TGTGCCAGCAGAGGGGAGAGGACTAGCGGTAACAAAAACATTCAGTACTTC CASRGERTSGNKNIQYF
TRBD1 TRBJ2-7 TRBV27 few TGTGCCAGCAGTTTACACAGGGGGCCCGGCGAGCAGTACTTC CASSLHRGPGEQYF
NA TRBJ2-3 TRBV6-6 many TGTGCCAGCAGGCTTACGGGGGCCACAGATACGCAGTATTTT CASRLTGATDTQYF
NA TRBJ1-5 TRBV5-1 many TGCGCCAGCAGCTTGAGGCAGGGCCATCAGCCCCAGCATTTT CASSLRQGHQPQHF
NA TRBJ2-7 TRBV18 NA TGTGCCAGCTCACCTGTGGGATACGAGCAGTACTTC CASSPVGYEQYF
NA TRBJ2-7 TRBV5-1 many TGCGCCAGCAGCTCTGGTATCGGTGGCTACGAGCAGTACTTC CASSSGIGGYEQYF
NA TRBJ2-1 TRBV9 few TGTGCCAGCAGCGAATTGGACAACCCGTACTACAATGAGCAGTTCTTC CASSELDNPYYNEQFF
NA TRBJ2-4 TRBV5-1 many TGCGCCAGCAGCTTGGCGTCTGAGGACATTCAGTACTTC CASSLASEDIQYF
TRBD1 TRBJ2-7 TRBV9 NA TGTGCCAGCAGCGTCGGACAGGTTGGGACCTACGAGCAGTACTTC CASSVGQVGTYEQYF
NA TRBJ2-6 TRBV7-3 NA TGTGCCAGCAGCTTAAGGCCCGGAAGCAGGGGAGAGCTACACTCTGGGGCCAACGTCCTGACTTTC CASSLRPGSRGELHSGANVLTF
NA TRBJ1-6 TRBV20-1 few TGCAGTGCTGGGAAAGGGAGGCTCGGTTCACCCCTCCACTTT CSAGKGRLGSPLHF
NA TRBJ2-1 TRBV4-3 NA TGCGCCAGCAGCCAAATGGGACTTAAGGGTGAGCAGTTCTTC CASSQMGLKGEQFF
NA TRBJ1-1 TRBV5-1 few TGCGCCAGCAGCTTGATCCTTAACAGGGATTTGAACACTGAAGCTTTCTTT CASSLILNRDLNTEAFF
NA TRBJ1-6 TRBV2 few TGTGCCAAGGGAAAGCCCCCCCAGGATCCCCTCCACTTT CAKGKPPQDPLHF
NA TRBJ1-6 TRBV7-2 many TGTGCCAGCAGGCCCGACAGAAGCAATTCACCCCTCCACTTT CASRPDRSNSPLHF
TRBD2 TRBJ2-5 TRBV6-6 few TGTGCCAGCAGTTACAGGCTAGCGGGGGGGCAAGAGACCCAGTACTTC CASSYRLAGGQETQYF
NA TRBJ2-1 TRBV11-2 many TGTGCCAGCAGCCAGATTAGGGAAAGGGGACAGTTCTTC CASSQIRERGQFF
NA TRBJ2-1 TRBV4-3 few TGCGCCAGCAGCCTCCGGGACGAATCCTACAATGAGCAGTTCTTC CASSLRDESYNEQFF
NA TRBJ1-5 TRBV11-2 NA TGTGCCAGCAGCTTAAGGCGGAGCAATCAGCCCCAGCATTTT CASSLRRSNQPQHF
TRBD1 TRBJ1-6 TRBV6-1 few TGTGCCAGCCAGACAGGGGGGAATTCACCCCTCCACTTT CASQTGGNSPLHF
TRBD1 TRBJ2-2 TRBV4-1 NA TGCGCCAGCAGCCAAGCACAGGGGCGGCACACCGGGGAGCTGTTTTTT CASSQAQGRHTGELFF
NA TRBJ1-1 TRBV7-2 many TGTGCCAGCAGCTCGGATTGGGAGGGTACCACTGAAGCTTTCTTT CASSSDWEGTTEAFF
TRBD2 TRBJ2-5 TRBV7-7 NA TGTGCCAGCAGCTTATCGCAGCGGGGGGTAAAAGAGACCCAGTACTTC CASSLSQRGVKETQYF
NA TRBJ1-1 TRBV4-1 NA TGCGCCAGCAGCCAAGCAAGACTGACCAACACTGAAGCTTTCTTT CASSQARLTNTEAFF
NA TRBJ2-1 TRBV5-1 NA TGCGCCAGCAGCTTGGTCCAGGGGGGAGGTGAGCAGTTCTTC CASSLVQGGGEQFF
NA TRBJ1-6 TRBV4-1 few TGCGCCAGCAGCCATCTCCCGGTCCGGCAGAATAATTCACCCCTCCACTTT CASSHLPVRQNNSPLHF
TRBD1 TRBJ2-1 TRBV16 once TGTGCCAGCAGCCAGGACAGGGCCAGGTATGAGCAGTTCTTC CASSQDRARYEQFF
NA TRBJ1-1 TRBV7-3 NA TGTGCCAGCAGCAATAATGGGGACACTGAAGCTTTCTTT CASSNNGDTEAFF
TRBD2 TRBJ2-1 TRBV29-1 NA TGCAGCGCTAGCGGGGGGGCCTCCAATGAGCAGTTCTTC CSASGGASNEQFF
NA TRBJ1-2 TRBV12-3/TRBV12-4 many TGTGCCAGCAGCCGCGAGTCGGGTGGCTACACCTTC CASSRESGGYTF
NA TRBJ1-1 TRBV12-3/TRBV12-4 few TGTGCCAGCAGTTTGCAGGGGAGTATGAACACTGAAGCTTTCTTT CASSLQGSMNTEAFF
TRBD2 TRBJ2-3 TRBV12-3/TRBV12-4 NA TGTGCCAGCAGTGACCCTGGACTAGCGGGGGCCCTTAGCACAGATACGCAGTATTTT CASSDPGLAGALSTDTQYF
NA TRBJ2-5 TRBV2 NA TGTGCCAGCAGTGTCAGACAAGAGACCCAGTACTTC CASSVRQETQYF
NA TRBJ1-5 TRBV7-9 NA TGTGCCAGCAGCCTGACGGATAGCAATCAGCCCCAGCATTTT CASSLTDSNQPQHF
NA TRBJ2-5 TRBV3-1 NA TGTGCCAGCAGCCCCTCGGGACTCCAAGAGACCCAGTACTTC CASSPSGLQETQYF
TRBD2 TRBJ2-2 TRBV7-2 few TGTGCCAGCAGCAAGCGGGAGAACGGGGAGCTGTTTTTT CASSKRENGELFF
NA TRBJ1-2 TRBV19 few TGTGCCAGTAGTATTCGCCGGCAGGCGCGCGGCGGTGGCTACACCTTC CASSIRRQARGGGYTF
NA TRBJ1-1 TRBV12-3/TRBV12-4 few TGTGCCAGCAGTTCGGGGAGGCCTGAAGCTTTCTTT CASSSGRPEAFF
TRBD2 TRBJ2-5 TRBV4-2 few TGTGCCAGCAGCCAAGAAGGGGGGACTAGCGGGGAAGAGACCCAGTACTTC CASSQEGGTSGEETQYF
NA TRBJ2-7 TRBV30 NA TGTGCCTTTTCCCGCGCCTACGAGCAGTACTTC CAFSRAYEQYF
NA TRBJ2-2 TRBV12-3/TRBV12-4 NA TGTGCCAGCAGTCCCTATATCGCCGGGGAGCTGTTTTTT CASSPYIAGELFF
TRBD1 TRBJ1-6 TRBV28 few TGTGCCAGCAGTGACCTACAGGACAGGGTTTTT CASSDLQDRVF
NA TRBJ2-3 TRBV11-2 many TGTGCCAGCAGAGACCGAACAGATACGCAGTATTTT CASRDRTDTQYF
NA TRBJ1-5 TRBV10-3 NA TGTGCATCAGGGGCAGGGAAGAACAATCAGCCCCAGCATTTT CASGAGKNNQPQHF
NA TRBJ2-6 TRBV7-2 many TGTGCCAGCAGCCGAAAAGCGGGACAGGTAGCCTCTGGGGCCAACGTCCTGACTTTC CASSRKAGQVASGANVLTF
TRBD2 TRBJ2-1 TRBV7-9 NA TGTGCCAGCAGCTTAGGCCGGACTAGCTTCCCGCAATGGCAGTTCTTC CASSLGRTSFPQWQFF
TRBD2 TRBJ2-3 TRBV7-3 few TGTGCCAGCAGCTTAACTCGGGGGGGCCAAGATACGCAGTATTTT CASSLTRGGQDTQYF
NA TRBJ1-1 TRBV6-6 many TGTGCCAGCAGTTACGGAAATCGGGGCAGGGAGAACACTGAAGCTTTCTTT CASSYGNRGRENTEAFF
TRBD2 TRBJ2-5 TRBV7-2 many TGTGCCAGCAGCACCCCTCCGGGGGGGATCCAAGAGACCCAGTACTTC CASSTPPGGIQETQYF
NA TRBJ2-5 TRBV6-5 NA TGTGCCAGCAGAAGAAACATGGGTCAAGAGACCCAGTACTTC CASRRNMGQETQYF
TRBD2 TRBJ2-3 TRBV7-4 many TGTGCCAGCAGCTTTCCCGGACTAGCGGCAAAAGCATGCACAGATACGCAGTATTTT CASSFPGLAAKACTDTQYF
TRBD1 TRBJ2-7 TRBV27 few TGTGCCAGCAGTCGGGACAGCTCCTACGAGCAGTACTTC CASSRDSSYEQYF
NA TRBJ1-1 TRBV29-1 NA TGCAGCGTTGTCCGTGGGGGGAGACACATGAACACTGAAGCTTTCTTT CSVVRGGRHMNTEAFF
TRBD2 TRBJ2-5 TRBV12-3/TRBV12-4 many TGTGCCAGCAGCCCGACTAGCGGGGGCCCGGGGGTAGAGACCCAGTACTTC CASSPTSGGPGVETQYF
NA TRBJ2-3 TRBV6-2/TRBV6-3 many TGTGCCAGCAGGCCCGACCCACCTATCACAGATACGCAGTATTTT CASRPDPPITDTQYF
TRBD1 TRBJ1-1 TRBV6-2/TRBV6-3 NA TGTGCCAGCAGTTACTCAGGGGGCTTACGATCTGAAGCTTTCTTT CASSYSGGLRSEAFF
TRBD1 TRBJ2-1 TRBV5-1 many TGCGCCAGCAGCCGGGGACAGGACAATGAGCAGTTCTTC CASSRGQDNEQFF
NA TRBJ2-7 TRBV7-3 few TGTGCCAGCAGCTTACGACGGGGTCCAACCTACGAGCAGTACTTC CASSLRRGPTYEQYF